This record looks at one T cell receptor (beta chain) sequence and its context. Germline V gene sequence: CDR1 SNHLY, CDR2 FYNNEI. The CDR3 consists of 16 residues. V shed 6 bases and J shed 3 bases, with 20 bases lying between them. Those patients picked for sequencing had displayed CD8+CD57+ cell expansion on flow cytometry. Researchers used genomic DNA as the template to profile TCR beta VDJ and CDR3. TCRdb re-analysed the reads in MiXCR, keeping a single row per CDR3 protein. This sample yields roughly 200,000 distinct CDR3 sequences, of which over 55% are seen a single time; about 60% belongs to the top ten. The data stem from a study of CD8+CD57+ T cells in acquired aplastic anemia.

The sequencing input was sorted CD4+, CD8+, or CD8+CD57+ T cells (not recorded which) from PBMCs. The chain has TRBV2 and TRBJ1-1, with D unclear. This sequence originates from a human donor with aplastic anemia. The DNA of the CDR3 is TGTGCCAGCAGAGAGGGCCCCCGGGTCGGGTACACTGAAGCTTTCTTT. Residues: CASREGPRVGYTEAFF.